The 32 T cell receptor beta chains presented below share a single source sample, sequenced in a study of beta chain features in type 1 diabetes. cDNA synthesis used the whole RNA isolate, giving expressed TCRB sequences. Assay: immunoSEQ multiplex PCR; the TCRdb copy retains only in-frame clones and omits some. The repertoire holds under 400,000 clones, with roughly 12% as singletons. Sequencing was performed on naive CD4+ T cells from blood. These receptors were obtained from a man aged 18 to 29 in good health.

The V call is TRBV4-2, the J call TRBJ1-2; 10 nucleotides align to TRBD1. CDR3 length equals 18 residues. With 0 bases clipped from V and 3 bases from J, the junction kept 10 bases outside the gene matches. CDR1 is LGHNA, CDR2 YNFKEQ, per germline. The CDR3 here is CASSQEVEGDRGDYGYTF. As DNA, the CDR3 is TGTGCCAGCAGCCAAGAGGTCGAAGGGGACAGGGGTGACTATGGCTACACCTTC.

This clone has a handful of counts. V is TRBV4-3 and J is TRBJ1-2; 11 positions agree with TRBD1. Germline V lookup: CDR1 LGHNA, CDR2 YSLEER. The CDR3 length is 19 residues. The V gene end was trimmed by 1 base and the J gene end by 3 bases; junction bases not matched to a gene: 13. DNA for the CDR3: TGCGCCAGCAGCCAAGTCAGCTTCCAGGACAGGGGGCCCGACTATGGCTACACCTTC. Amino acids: CASSQVSFQDRGPDYGYTF.

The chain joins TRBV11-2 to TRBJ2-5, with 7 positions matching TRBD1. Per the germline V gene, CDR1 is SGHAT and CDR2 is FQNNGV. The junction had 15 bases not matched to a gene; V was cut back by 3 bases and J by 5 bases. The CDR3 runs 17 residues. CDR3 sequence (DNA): TGTGCCAGCAGCTTCGCTCCGGTCACAGGGGATTTGGAGACCCAGTACTTC. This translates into CASSFAPVTGDLETQYF.

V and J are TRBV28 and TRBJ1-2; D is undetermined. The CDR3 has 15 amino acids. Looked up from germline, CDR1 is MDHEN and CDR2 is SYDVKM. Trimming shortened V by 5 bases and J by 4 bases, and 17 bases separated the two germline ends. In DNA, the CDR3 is TGTGCCAGCAGTCCGAGGGTCAGGTACCTCTATGGCTACACCTTC. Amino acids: CASSPRVRYLYGYTF.

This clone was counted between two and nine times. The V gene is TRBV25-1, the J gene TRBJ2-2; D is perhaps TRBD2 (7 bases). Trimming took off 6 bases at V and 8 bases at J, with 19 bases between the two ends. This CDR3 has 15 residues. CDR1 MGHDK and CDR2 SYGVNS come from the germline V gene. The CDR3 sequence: CASRGREGVGGELFF. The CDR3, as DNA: TGTGCCAGCAGAGGGAGGGAGGGGGTGGGGGGGGAGCTGTTTTTT.

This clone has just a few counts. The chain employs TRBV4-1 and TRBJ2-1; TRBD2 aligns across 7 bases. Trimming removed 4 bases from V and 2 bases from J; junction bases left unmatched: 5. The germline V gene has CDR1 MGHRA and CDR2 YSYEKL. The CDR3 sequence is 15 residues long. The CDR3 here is CASSLGGMTYNEQFF. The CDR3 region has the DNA TGCGCCAGCAGCCTGGGGGGGATGACCTACAATGAGCAGTTCTTC.

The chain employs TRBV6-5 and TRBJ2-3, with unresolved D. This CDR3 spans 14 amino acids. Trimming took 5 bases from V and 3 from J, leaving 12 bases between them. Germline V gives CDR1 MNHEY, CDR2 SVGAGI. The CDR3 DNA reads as TGTGCCAGCAGTGAAATAGGCAGGACAGATACGCAGTATTTT. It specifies CASSEIGRTDTQYF.

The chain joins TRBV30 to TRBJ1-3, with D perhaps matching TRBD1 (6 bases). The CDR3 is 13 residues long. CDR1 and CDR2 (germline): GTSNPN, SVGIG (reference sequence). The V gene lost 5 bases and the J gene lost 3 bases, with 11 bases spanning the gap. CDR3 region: CAWGQNFGNTIYF. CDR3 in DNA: TGTGCCTGGGGACAGAACTTTGGAAACACCATATATTTT.

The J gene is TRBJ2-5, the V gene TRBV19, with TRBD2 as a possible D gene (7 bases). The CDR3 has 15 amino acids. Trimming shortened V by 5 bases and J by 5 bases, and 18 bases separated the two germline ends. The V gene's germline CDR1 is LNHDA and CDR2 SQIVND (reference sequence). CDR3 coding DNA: TGTGCCAGTAGTCTGACTGCGGGGGCGAAGGAGACCCAGTACTTC. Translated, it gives CASSLTAGAKETQYF.

The CDR3 DNA reads as TGTGCCAGCAGCCCCGTGAAGGGGGCCGGGCAGTACTTC. Translating gives CASSPVKGAGQYF. V usage is TRBV7-8 and J usage is TRBJ2-7, with 7 bases matching TRBD1. V trimming: 5 bases; J trimming: 9 bases; junction bases outside the gene matches: 10. Germline V gene lookup returns CDR1 SGHVS and CDR2 FQNEAQ. The CDR3 covers 13 residues.

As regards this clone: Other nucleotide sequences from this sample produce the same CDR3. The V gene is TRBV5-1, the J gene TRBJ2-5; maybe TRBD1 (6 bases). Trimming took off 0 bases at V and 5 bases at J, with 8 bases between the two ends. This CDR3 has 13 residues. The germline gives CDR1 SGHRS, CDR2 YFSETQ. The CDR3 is CASSLDREETQYF. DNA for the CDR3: TGCGCCAGCAGCTTGGACAGGGAGGAGACCCAGTACTTC.

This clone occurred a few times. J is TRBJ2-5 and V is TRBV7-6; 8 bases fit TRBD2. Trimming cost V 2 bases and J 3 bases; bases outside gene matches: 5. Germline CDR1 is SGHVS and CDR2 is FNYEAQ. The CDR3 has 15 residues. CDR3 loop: CASSLTGGPEETQYF. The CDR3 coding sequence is TGTGCCAGCAGCTTAACGGGAGGGCCGGAAGAGACCCAGTACTTC.

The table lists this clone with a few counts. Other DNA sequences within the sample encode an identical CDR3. In DNA form, the CDR3 reads TGTGCCAGCAGCGTAGGGGGGGCGAACACCGGGGAGCTGTTTTTT. Amino acid sequence: CASSVGGANTGELFF. This chain links TRBV9 with TRBJ2-2, with a tentative D call TRBD2 (6 bases). Looked up from germline, CDR1 is SGDLS and CDR2 is YYNGEE. The V end lost 0 bases, the J end lost 0 bases, and 6 bases lay between the germline ends. This CDR3 contains 15 residues.

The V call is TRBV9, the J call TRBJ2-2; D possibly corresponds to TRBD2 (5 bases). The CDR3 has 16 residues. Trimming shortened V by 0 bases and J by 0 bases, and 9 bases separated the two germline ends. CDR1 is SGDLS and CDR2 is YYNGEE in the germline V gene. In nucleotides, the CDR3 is TGTGCCAGCAGCGTAGTTGCGGGTCCGAACACCGGGGAGCTGTTTTTT. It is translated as CASSVVAGPNTGELFF.

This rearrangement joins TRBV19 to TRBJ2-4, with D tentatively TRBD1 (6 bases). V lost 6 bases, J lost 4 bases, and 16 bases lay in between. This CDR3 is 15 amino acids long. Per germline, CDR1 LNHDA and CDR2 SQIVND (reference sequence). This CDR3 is CASSFPAQGKNIQYF. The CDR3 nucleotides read TGTGCCAGTAGCTTTCCGGCACAGGGAAAAAACATTCAGTACTTC. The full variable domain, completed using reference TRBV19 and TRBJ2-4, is DGGITQSPKYLFRKEGQNVTLSCEQNLNHDAMYWYRQDPGQGLRLIYYSQIVNDFQKGDIAEGYSVSREKKESFPLTVTSAQKNPTAFYLCASSFPAQGKNIQYFGAGTRLSVL.

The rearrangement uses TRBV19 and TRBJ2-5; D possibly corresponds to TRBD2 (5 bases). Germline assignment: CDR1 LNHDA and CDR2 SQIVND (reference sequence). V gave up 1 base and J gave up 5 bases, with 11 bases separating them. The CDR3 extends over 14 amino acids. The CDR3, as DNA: TGTGCCAGTAGTATAGGGGCCAGAGGGGAGACCCAGTACTTC. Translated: CASSIGARGETQYF.

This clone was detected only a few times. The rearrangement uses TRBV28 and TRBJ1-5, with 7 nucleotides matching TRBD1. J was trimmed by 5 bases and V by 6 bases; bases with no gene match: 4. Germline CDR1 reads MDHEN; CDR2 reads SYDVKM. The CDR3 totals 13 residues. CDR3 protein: CASRQGGDQPQHF. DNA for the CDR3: TGTGCCAGCAGGCAGGGGGGAGATCAGCCCCAGCATTTT.

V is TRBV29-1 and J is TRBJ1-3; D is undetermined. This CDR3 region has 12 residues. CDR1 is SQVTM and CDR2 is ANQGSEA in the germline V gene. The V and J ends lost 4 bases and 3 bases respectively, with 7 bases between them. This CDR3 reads CSVGYFGNTIYF. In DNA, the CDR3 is TGCAGCGTTGGTTATTTTGGAAACACCATATATTTT.

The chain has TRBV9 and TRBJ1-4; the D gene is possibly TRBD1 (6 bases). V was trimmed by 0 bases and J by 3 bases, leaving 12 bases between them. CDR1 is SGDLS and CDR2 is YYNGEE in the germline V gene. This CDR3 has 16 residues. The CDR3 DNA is TGTGCCAGCAGCGTAGACCCGACAGGTTCTAATGAAAAACTGTTTTTT. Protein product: CASSVDPTGSNEKLFF. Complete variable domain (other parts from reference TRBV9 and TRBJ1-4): DSGVTQTPKHLITATGQRVTLRCSPRSGDLSVYWYQQSLDQGLQFLIQYYNGEERAKGNILERFSAQQFPDLHSELNLSSLELGDSALYFCASSVDPTGSNEKLFFGSGTQLSVL.

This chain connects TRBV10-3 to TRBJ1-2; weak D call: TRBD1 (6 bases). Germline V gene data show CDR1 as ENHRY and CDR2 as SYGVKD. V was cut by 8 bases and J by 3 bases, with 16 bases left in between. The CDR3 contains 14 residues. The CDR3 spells CAISVGQGHYGYTF. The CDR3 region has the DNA TGTGCCATCTCGGTTGGTCAGGGGCACTATGGCTACACCTTC.

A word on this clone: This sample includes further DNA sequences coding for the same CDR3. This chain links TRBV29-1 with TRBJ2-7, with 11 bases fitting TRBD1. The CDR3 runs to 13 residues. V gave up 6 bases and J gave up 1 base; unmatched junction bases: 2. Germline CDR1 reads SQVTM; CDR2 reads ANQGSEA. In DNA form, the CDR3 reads TGCAGCGTGGGGACAGGGGGATCCTACGAGCAGTACTTC. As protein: CSVGTGGSYEQYF.

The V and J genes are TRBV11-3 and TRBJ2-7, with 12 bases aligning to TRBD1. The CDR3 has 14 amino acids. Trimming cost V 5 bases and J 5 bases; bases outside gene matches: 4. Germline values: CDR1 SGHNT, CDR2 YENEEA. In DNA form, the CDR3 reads TGTGCCAGCAGCCCCGGGACAGGGGGCGACGAGCAGTACTTC. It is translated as CASSPGTGGDEQYF. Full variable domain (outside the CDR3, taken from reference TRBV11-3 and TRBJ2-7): EAGVVQSPRYKIIEKKQPVAFWCNPISGHNTLYWYLQNLGQGPELLIRYENEEAVDDSQLPKDRFSAERLKGVDSTLKIQPAELGDSAVYLCASSPGTGGDEQYFGPGTRLTVT.

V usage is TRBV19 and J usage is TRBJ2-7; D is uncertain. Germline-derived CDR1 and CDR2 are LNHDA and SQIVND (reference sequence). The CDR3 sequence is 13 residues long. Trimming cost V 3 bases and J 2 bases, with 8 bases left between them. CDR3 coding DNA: TGTGCCAGTAGTATTTCAGGTACCTACGAGCAGTACTTC. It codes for CASSISGTYEQYF.

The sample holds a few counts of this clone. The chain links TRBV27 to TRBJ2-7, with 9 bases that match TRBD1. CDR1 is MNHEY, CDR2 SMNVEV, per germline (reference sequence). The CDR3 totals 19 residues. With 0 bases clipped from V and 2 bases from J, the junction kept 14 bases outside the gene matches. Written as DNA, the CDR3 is TGTGCCAGCAGTTTATCGCCCACTTACTATGGGACAGGGCCCTACGAGCAGTACTTC. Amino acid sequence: CASSLSPTYYGTGPYEQYF.

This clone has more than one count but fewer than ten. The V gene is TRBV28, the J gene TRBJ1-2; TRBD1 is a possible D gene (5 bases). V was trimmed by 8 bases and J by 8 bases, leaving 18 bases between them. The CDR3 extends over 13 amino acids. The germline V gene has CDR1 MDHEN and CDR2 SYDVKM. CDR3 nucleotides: TGTGCCAGCGGAGGGGAGAGCTTCCGCGGCTACACCTTC. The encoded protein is CASGGESFRGYTF.

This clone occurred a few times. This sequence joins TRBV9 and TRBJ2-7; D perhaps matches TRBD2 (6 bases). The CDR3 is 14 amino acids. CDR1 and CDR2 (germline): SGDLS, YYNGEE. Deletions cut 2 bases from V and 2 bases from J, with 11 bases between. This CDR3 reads CASSVGGATYEQYF. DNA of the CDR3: TGTGCCAGCAGCGTCGGGGGAGCGACCTACGAGCAGTACTTC.

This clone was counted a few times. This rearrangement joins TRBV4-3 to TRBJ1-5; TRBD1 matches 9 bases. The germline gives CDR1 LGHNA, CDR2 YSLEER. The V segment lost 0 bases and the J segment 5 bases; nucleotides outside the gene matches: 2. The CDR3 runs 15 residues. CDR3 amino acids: CASSQEGTGHQPQHF. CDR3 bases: TGCGCCAGCAGCCAAGAGGGGACAGGGCATCAGCCCCAGCATTTT.

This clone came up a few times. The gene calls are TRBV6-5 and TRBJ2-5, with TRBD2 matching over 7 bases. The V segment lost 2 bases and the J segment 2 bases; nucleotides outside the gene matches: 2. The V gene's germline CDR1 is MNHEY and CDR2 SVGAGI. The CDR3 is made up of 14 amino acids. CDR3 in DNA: TGTGCCAGCAGTTACACGCGGGGGCAAGAGACCCAGTACTTC. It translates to CASSYTRGQETQYF.

The CDR3 loop is CASSPRTSGRRENIQYF. The CDR3 DNA is TGTGCCAGCAGCCCAAGGACTAGCGGGAGGCGGGAAAACATTCAGTACTTC. The V gene is TRBV7-2, the J gene TRBJ2-4, with 14 bases lining up with TRBD2. CDR3 length: 17 residues. In germline, CDR1 is SGHTA, CDR2 FQGNSA. Trimming cost V 5 bases and J 5 bases; bases outside gene matches: 8.

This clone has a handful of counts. CDR3 sequence: CASSFRGNSNQPQHF. The DNA of the CDR3 is TGTGCCAGCAGCTTCCGAGGGAATAGCAATCAGCCCCAGCATTTT. This chain joins TRBV7-2 and TRBJ1-5; no firm D call. Trimming shortened V by 3 bases and J by 0 bases, and 9 bases separated the two germline ends. The germline V gene has CDR1 SGHTA and CDR2 FQGNSA. The CDR3 runs 15 residues.

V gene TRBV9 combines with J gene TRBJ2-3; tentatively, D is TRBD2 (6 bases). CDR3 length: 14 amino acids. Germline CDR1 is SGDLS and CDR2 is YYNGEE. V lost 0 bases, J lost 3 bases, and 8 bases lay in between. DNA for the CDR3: TGTGCCAGCAGCGTAGCACTAGCAACAGATACGCAGTATTTT. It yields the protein CASSVALATDTQYF.

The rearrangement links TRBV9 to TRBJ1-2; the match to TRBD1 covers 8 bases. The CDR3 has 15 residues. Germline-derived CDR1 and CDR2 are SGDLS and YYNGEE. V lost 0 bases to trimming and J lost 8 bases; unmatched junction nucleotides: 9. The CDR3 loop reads CASSVGTQGEGGYTF. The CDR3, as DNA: TGTGCCAGCAGCGTAGGGACACAGGGGGAAGGCGGCTACACCTTC.